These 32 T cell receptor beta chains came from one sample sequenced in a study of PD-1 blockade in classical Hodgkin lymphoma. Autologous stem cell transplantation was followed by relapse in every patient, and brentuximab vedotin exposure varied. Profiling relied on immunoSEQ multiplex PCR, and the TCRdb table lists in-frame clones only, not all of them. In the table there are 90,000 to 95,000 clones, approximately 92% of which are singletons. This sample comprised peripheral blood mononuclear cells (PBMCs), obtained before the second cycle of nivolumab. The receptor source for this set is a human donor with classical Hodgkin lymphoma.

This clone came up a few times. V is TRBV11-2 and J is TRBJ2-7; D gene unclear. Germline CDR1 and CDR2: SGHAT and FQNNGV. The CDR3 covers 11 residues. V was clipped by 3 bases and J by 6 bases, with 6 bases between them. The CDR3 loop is CASSFASEQYF. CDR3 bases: TGTGCCAGCAGCTTTGCTAGCGAGCAGTACTTC.

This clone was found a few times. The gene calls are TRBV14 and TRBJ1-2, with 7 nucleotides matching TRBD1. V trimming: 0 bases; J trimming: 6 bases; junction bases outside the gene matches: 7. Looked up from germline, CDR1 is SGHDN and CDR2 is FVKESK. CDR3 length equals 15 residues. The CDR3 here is CASSQEVKGADGYTF. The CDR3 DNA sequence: TGTGCCAGCAGCCAAGAGGTTAAGGGGGCAGATGGCTACACCTTC.

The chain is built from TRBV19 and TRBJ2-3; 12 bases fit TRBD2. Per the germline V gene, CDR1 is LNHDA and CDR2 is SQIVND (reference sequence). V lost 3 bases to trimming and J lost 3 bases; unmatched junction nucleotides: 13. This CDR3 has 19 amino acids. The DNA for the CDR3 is TGTGCCAGTAGTATGAGAACCCCCCCGACTAGCGGGAGAACAGATACGCAGTATTTT. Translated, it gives CASSMRTPPTSGRTDTQYF.

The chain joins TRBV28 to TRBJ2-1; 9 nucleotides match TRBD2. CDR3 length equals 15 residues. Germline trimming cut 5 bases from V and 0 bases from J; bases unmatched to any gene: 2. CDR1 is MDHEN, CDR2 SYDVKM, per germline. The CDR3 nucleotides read TGTGCCAGCAGTGCGCGGGGGGGCTCCTACAATGAGCAGTTCTTC. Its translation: CASSARGGSYNEQFF.

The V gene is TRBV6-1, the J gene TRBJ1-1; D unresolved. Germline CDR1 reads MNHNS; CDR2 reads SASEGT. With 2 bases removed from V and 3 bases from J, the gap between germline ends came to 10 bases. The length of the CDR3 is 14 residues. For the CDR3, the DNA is TGTGCCAGCAGTGAACGAGGGATCTACACTGAAGCTTTCTTT. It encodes CASSERGIYTEAFF.

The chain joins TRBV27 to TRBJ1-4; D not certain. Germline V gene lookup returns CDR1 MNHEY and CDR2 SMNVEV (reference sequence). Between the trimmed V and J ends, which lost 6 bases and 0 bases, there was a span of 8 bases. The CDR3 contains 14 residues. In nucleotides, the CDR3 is TGTGCCAGCAGGTCGGCTTCAACTAATGAAAAACTGTTTTTT. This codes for CASRSASTNEKLFF. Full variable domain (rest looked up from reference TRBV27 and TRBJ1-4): EAQVTQNPRYLITVTGKKLTVTCSQNMNHEYMSWYRQDPGLGLRQIYYSMNVEVTDKGDVPEGYKVSRKEKRNFPLILESPSPNQTSLYFCASRSASTNEKLFFGSGTQLSVL.

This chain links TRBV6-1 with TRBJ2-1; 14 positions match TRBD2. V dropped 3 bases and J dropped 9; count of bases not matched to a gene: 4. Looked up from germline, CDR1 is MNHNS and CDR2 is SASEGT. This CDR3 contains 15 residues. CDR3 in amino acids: CASSETSGGAVEQFF. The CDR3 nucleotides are TGTGCCAGCAGTGAGACTAGCGGGGGGGCCGTTGAGCAGTTCTTC.

The CDR3 DNA sequence: TGCGCCAGCAGCTTGGCTCCCGGGACAGGGGAAATCTACGAGCAGTACTTC. As protein: CASSLAPGTGEIYEQYF. The chain is built from TRBV5-1 and TRBJ2-7; TRBD1 agrees at 10 bases. This CDR3 spans 17 amino acids. The germline CDR1 and CDR2 sequences are SGHRS and YFSETQ. The ends lost 0 bases at V and 3 bases at J; junction bases unmatched: 9.

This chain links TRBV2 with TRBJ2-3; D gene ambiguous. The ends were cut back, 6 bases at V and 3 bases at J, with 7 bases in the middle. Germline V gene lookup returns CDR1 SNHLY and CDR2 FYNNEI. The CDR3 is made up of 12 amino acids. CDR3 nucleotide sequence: TGTGCCAGCAGGGGTCTAACAGATACGCAGTATTTT. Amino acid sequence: CASRGLTDTQYF.

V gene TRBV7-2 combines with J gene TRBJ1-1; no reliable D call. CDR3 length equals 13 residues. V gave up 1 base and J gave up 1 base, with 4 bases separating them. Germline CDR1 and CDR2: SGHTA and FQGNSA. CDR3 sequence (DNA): TGTGCCAGCAGCTTAGTCGAGAACACTGAAGCTTTCTTT. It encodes CASSLVENTEAFF.

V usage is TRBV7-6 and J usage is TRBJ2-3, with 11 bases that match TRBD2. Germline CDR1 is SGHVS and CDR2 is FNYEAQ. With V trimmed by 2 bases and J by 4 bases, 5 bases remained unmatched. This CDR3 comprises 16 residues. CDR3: CASSLFSGGASDTQYF. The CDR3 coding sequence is TGTGCCAGCAGCTTATTTAGCGGGGGGGCCTCAGATACGCAGTATTTT.

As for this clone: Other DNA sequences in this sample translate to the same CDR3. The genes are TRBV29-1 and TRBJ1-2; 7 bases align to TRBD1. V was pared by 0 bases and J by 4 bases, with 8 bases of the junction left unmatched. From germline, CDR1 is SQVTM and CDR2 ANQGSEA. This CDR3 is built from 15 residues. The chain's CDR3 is CSVEDPGQPFYGYTF. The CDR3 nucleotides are TGCAGCGTTGAAGATCCGGGACAGCCCTTCTATGGCTACACCTTC. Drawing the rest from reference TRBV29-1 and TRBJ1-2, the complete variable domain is SAVISQKPSRDICQRGTSLTIQCQVDSQVTMMFWYRQQPGQSLTLIATANQGSEATYESGFVIDKFPISRPNLTFSTLTVSNMSPEDSSIYLCSVEDPGQPFYGYTFGSGTRLTVV.

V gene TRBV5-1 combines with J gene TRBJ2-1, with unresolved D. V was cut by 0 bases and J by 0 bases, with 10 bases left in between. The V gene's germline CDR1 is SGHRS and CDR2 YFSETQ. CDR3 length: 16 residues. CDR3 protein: CASSLEPSSSYNEQFF. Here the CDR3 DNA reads TGCGCCAGCAGCTTGGAGCCTAGTAGCTCCTACAATGAGCAGTTCTTC.

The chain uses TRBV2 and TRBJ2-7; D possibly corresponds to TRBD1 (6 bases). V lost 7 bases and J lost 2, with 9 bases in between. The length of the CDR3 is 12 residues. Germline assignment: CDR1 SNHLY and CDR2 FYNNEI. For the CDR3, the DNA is TGTGCCAGCACTCCAGGGGCCTACGAGCAGTACTTC. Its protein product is CASTPGAYEQYF.

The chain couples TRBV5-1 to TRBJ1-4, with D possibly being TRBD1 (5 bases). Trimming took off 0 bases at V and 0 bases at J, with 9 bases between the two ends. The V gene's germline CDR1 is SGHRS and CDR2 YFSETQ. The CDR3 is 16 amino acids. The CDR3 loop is CASSLVLGATNEKLFF. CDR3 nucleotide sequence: TGCGCCAGCAGCTTGGTCCTGGGGGCAACTAATGAAAAACTGTTTTTT.

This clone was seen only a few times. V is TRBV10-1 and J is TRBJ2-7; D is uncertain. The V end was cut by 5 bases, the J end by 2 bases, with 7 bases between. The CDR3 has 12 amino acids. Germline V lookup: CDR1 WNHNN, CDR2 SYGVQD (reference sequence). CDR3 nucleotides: TGCGCCAGCAGTAACAGAACCTACGAGCAGTACTTC. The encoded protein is CASSNRTYEQYF.

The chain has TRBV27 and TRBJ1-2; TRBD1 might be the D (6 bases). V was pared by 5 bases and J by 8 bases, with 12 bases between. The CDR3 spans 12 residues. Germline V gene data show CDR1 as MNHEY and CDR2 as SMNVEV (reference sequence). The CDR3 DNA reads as TGTGCCAGCAGTACAACAGGGAGAGGCTACACCTTC. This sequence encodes CASSTTGRGYTF.

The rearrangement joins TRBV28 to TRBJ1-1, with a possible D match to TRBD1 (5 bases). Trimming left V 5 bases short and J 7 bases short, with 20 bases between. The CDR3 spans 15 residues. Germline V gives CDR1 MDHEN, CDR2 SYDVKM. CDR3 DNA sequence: TGTGCCAGCAGTACCTTAGGGACGGTAGAACTTGAAGCTTTCTTT. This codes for CASSTLGTVELEAFF.

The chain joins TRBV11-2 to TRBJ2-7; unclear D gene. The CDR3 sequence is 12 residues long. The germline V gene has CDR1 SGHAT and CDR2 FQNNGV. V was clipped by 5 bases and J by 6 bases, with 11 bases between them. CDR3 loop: CASSPPGAEQYF. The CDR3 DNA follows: TGTGCCAGCAGCCCCCCCGGCGCCGAGCAGTACTTC.

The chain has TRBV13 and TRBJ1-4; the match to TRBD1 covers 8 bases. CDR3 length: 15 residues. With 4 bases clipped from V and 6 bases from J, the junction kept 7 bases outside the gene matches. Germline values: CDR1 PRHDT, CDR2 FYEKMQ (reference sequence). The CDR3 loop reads CASSSGQGEDEKLFF. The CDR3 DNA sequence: TGTGCCAGCAGCTCCGGACAGGGAGAGGATGAAAAACTGTTTTTT.

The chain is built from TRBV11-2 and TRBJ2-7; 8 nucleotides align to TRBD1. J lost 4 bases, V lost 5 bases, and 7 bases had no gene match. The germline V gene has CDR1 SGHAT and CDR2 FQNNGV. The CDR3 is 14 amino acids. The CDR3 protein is CASSQAGQVYEQYF. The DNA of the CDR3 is TGTGCCAGCAGCCAGGCGGGACAGGTATACGAGCAGTACTTC.

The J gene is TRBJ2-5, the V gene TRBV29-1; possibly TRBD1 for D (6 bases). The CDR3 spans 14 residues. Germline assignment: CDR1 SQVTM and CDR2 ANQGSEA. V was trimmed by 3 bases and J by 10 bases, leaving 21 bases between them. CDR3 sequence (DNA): TGCAGCGTTGAGCCCTCGCAGGGGTATGGGGGCCAGTACTTC. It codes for CSVEPSQGYGGQYF.

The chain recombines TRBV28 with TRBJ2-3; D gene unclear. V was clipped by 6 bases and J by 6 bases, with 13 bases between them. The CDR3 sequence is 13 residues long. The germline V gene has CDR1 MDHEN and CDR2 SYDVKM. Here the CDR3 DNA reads TGTGCCAGCAGAAGTAATGTCGGGGATACGCAGTATTTT. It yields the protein CASRSNVGDTQYF.

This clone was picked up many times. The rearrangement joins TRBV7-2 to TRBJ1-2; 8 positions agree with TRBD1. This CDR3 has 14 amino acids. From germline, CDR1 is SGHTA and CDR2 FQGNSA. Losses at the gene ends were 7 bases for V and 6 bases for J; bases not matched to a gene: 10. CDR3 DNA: TGTGCCAGCAAACCCGTATCAGGGGGCGATGGCTACACCTTC. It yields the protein CASKPVSGGDGYTF.

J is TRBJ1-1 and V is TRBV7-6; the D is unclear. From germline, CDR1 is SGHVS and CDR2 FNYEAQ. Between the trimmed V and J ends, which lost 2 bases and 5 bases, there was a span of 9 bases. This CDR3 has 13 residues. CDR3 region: CASSLSPGTEAFF. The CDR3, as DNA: TGTGCCAGCAGCTTATCGCCGGGGACTGAAGCTTTCTTT.

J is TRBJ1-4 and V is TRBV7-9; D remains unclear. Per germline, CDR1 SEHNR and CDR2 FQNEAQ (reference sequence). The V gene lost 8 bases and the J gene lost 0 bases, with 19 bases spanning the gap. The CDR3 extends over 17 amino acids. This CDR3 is CASHYLQGRPTNEKLFF. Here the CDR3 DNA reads TGTGCCAGCCATTATCTACAAGGACGTCCAACTAATGAAAAACTGTTTTTT.

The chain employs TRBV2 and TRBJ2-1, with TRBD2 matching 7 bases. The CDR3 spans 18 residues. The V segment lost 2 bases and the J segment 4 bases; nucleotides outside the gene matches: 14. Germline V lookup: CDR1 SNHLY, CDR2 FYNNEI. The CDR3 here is CASSEMGSGTRGYNEQFF. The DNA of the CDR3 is TGTGCCAGCAGTGAAATGGGCAGCGGGACCCGAGGGTACAATGAGCAGTTCTTC.

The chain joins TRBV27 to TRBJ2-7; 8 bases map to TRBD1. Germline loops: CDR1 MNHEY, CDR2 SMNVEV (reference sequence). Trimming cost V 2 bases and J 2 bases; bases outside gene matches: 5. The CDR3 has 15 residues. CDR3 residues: CASSLKGQAAYEQYF. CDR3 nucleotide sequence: TGTGCCAGCAGTTTAAAGGGACAGGCTGCCTACGAGCAGTACTTC.

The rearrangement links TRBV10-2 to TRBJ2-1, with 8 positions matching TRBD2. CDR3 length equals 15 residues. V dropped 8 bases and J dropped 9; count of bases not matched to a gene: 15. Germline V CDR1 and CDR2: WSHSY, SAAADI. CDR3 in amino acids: CASGQVRTSMGEQFF. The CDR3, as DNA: TGCGCCAGCGGGCAAGTTAGGACTAGCATGGGTGAGCAGTTCTTC.

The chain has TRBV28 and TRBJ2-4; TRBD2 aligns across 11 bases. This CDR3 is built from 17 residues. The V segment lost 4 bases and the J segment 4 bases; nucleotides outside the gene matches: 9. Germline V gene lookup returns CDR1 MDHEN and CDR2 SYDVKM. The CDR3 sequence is CASSSPTSGDPKNIQYF. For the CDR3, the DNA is TGTGCCAGCAGTTCACCGACTAGCGGGGATCCTAAAAACATTCAGTACTTC.

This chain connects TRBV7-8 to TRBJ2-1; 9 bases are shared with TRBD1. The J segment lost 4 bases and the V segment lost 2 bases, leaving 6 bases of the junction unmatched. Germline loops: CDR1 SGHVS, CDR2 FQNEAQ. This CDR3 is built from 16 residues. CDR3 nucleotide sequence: TGTGCCAGCAGCTTATTCCGGGACAGGGCATACAATGAGCAGTTCTTC. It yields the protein CASSLFRDRAYNEQFF. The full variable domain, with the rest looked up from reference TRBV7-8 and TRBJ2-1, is GAGVSQSPRYKVAKRGQDVALRCDPISGHVSLFWYQQALGQGPEFLTYFQNEAQLDKSGLPSDRFFAERPEGSVSTLKIQRTQQEDSAVYLCASSLFRDRAYNEQFFGPGTRLTVL.

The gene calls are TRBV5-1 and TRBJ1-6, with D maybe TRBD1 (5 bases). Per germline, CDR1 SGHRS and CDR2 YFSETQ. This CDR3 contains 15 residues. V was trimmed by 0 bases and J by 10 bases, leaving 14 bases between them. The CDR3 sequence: CASSLGDSSYSPLHF. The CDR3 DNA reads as TGCGCCAGCAGCTTGGGTGACAGCTCGTACTCACCCCTCCACTTT.